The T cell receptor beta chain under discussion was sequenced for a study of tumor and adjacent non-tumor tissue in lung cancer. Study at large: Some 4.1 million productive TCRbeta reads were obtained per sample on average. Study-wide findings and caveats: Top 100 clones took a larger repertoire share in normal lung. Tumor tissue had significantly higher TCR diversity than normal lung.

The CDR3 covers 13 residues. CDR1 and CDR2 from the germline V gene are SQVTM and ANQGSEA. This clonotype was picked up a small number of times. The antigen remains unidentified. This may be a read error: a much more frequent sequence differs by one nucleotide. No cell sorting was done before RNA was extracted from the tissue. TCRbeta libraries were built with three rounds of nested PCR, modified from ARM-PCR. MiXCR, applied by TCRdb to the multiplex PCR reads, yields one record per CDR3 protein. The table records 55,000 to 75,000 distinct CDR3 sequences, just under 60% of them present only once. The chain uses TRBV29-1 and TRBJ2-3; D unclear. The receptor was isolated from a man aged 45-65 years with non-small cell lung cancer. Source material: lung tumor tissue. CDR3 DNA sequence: TGCAGCGTTGAAGTTCAGTTCACAGATGCGCAGTATTTT. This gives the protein CSVEVQFTDAQYF.